These T cell receptor beta chains were read from a single sample in a study of glioma-infiltrating T cells after dendritic cell vaccination. Sequencing was performed with immunoSEQ multiplex PCR; in TCRdb, only in-frame clones are kept and a portion is missing. The sample includes 65,000 or so clones, approximately 89% seen only once; the top ten take 11%. The specimen comprised blood, sampled after dendritic cell vaccination. Receptors originate from a human donor with glioblastoma. The CDR3 runs from the conserved cysteine through the conserved F or W. Fields, in order: CDR3 protein, CDR3 DNA, clone size, V gene, D gene, J gene. The D gene is left open where the match is weak. Rows give clone size only sometimes, using once, few, many, or a class for an expanded clone.

CDR3: CASSPRTSGTYEQYF
DNA: TGTGCCAGCAGTCCCCGGACTAGCGGCACCTACGAGCAGTACTTC
size: .
V: TRBV2
D: TRBD2
J: TRBJ2-7

CDR3: CASSIGAGFKDTQYF
DNA: TGTGCCAGTAGTATAGGTGCGGGCTTCAAAGATACGCAGTATTTT
size: .
V: TRBV19
D: .
J: TRBJ2-3

CDR3: CASSAELQASEAFF
DNA: TGTGCCAGCAGCGCTGAATTACAGGCTTCTGAAGCTTTCTTT
size: .
V: TRBV9
D: .
J: TRBJ1-1

CDR3: CASSSRLDRTYYEQYF
DNA: TGTGCCAGCAGCTCCAGGTTGGACAGGACGTACTACGAGCAGTACTTC
size: once
V: TRBV5-6
D: TRBD1
J: TRBJ2-7

CDR3: CASSRLAGGNNEQFF
DNA: TGTGCCAGCAGCCGGCTAGCGGGAGGCAACAATGAGCAGTTCTTC
size: .
V: TRBV5-5
D: TRBD2
J: TRBJ2-1

CDR3: CASSQGLGAGSVEKLFF
DNA: TGTGCCAGCAGCCAAGGGCTAGGGGCCGGCAGTGTTGAAAAACTGTTTTTT
size: .
V: TRBV4-2
D: .
J: TRBJ1-4

CDR3: CASSLEGRGVNTGELFF
DNA: TGTGCCAGCAGCTTAGAAGGGCGGGGAGTAAACACCGGGGAGCTGTTTTTT
size: .
V: TRBV7-8
D: .
J: TRBJ2-2

CDR3: CASSPAVTGSKGDNEQFF
DNA: TGTGCCAGCTCACCGGCCGTTACCGGAAGCAAGGGGGATAATGAGCAGTTCTTC
size: .
V: TRBV18
D: .
J: TRBJ2-1

CDR3: CASSPGTGGSDGTQYF
DNA: TGTGCCAGCTCACCCGGGACAGGGGGCTCGGATGGGACCCAGTACTTC
size: .
V: TRBV18
D: TRBD1
J: TRBJ2-5

CDR3: CASSRPGRENIQYF
DNA: TGTGCCAGCAGTCGCCCGGGCAGGGAAAACATTCAGTACTTC
size: .
V: TRBV6-5
D: .
J: TRBJ2-4